Following are 20 T cell receptor beta chains from one sample sequenced in a study of shared clonotypes between healthy human individuals. Here immunoSEQ multiplex PCR was the method, and the copy in TCRdb shows in-frame clones only, minus some. The sample carries approximately 500,000 clones, around four fifths recorded once. Sequencing used PBMCs. These receptor sequences come from a woman in her thirties or forties in good health. Some clones in this sample may be carry-over from other donors' samples.

The gene calls are TRBV7-9 and TRBJ1-2; 7 bases line up with TRBD1. V lost 3 bases, J lost 2 bases, and 3 bases stayed unmatched. This CDR3 spans 14 amino acids. CDR1 and CDR2 from the germline V gene are SEHNR and FQNEAQ (reference sequence). CDR3 in DNA: TGTGCCAGCAGCTTCCCGACAGGGAACTATGGCTACACCTTC. This sequence encodes CASSFPTGNYGYTF.

The chain links TRBV28 to TRBJ1-1, with D possibly being TRBD1 (6 bases). This CDR3 contains 15 residues. CDR1 and CDR2 (germline): MDHEN, SYDVKM. V was pared by 5 bases and J by 0 bases, with 13 bases between. CDR3 in amino acids: CASSEIRGMNTEAFF. The CDR3 nucleotides read TGTGCCAGCAGTGAAATCAGGGGAATGAACACTGAAGCTTTCTTT.

In its sample, this clone was seen once. The chain has TRBV2 and TRBJ2-7; tentatively, D is TRBD2 (6 bases). V was pared by 6 bases and J by 0 bases, with 12 bases between. Germline lookup yields CDR1 SNHLY and CDR2 FYNNEI. The CDR3 contains 14 residues. The CDR3 reads CASRRDGNSYEQYF. In nucleotides, the CDR3 is TGTGCCAGCAGGCGGGACGGAAACTCCTACGAGCAGTACTTC.

This clone was found a few times. V is TRBV18 and J is TRBJ1-3; the match to TRBD1 covers 10 bases. The junction had 1 base not matched to a gene; V was cut back by 3 bases and J by 8 bases. The CDR3 loop spans 13 amino acids. From germline, CDR1 is KGHSH and CDR2 LQKENI. CDR3 coding DNA: TGTGCCAGCTCACCCGGACAGGGGGACACCATATATTTT. Translated: CASSPGQGDTIYF.

This clone was observed a few times. This chain links TRBV5-1 with TRBJ2-2, with D possibly being TRBD1 or TRBD2 (6 bases each). The V and J ends lost 4 bases and 0 bases respectively, with 13 bases between them. Germline V gene lookup returns CDR1 SGHRS and CDR2 YFSETQ. The CDR3 has 16 amino acids. The CDR3 nucleotides read TGCGCCAGCAGCACAGGGACTGGCACGAACACCGGGGAGCTGTTTTTT. As protein: CASSTGTGTNTGELFF.

The chain employs TRBV19 and TRBJ1-2, with TRBD1 as a possible D gene (6 bases). In germline, CDR1 is LNHDA, CDR2 SQIVND (reference sequence). The V and J ends lost 6 bases and 0 bases respectively, with 8 bases between them. CDR3 length equals 13 residues. This CDR3 reads CASRGTTNYGYTF. In nucleotides, the CDR3 is TGTGCCAGTAGGGGGACAACTAACTATGGCTACACCTTC.

The genes are TRBV27 and TRBJ2-1; 7 nucleotides match TRBD1. The CDR3 spans 15 residues. Germline V gene data show CDR1 as MNHEY and CDR2 as SMNVEV (reference sequence). V shed 6 bases and J 1 base; nucleotides not matched to a gene: 6. In DNA form, the CDR3 reads TGTGCCAGCAGGCGCGACAGGGATTCCTACAATGAGCAGTTCTTC. It translates to CASRRDRDSYNEQFF.

This rearrangement joins TRBV7-6 to TRBJ2-2; D remains ambiguous. V lost 5 bases to trimming and J lost 6 bases, with 10 bases between them. The germline gives CDR1 SGHVS, CDR2 FNYEAQ. The CDR3 is 13 residues long. The CDR3 DNA sequence: TGTGCCAGCAGCGCCCAAACCGCCGGGGAGCTGTTTTTT. It encodes CASSAQTAGELFF.

V gene TRBV30 combines with J gene TRBJ1-3, with 8 bases identical to TRBD1. This CDR3 has 14 residues. Germline lookup yields CDR1 GTSNPN and CDR2 SVGIG (reference sequence). V trimming: 1 base; J trimming: 4 bases; junction bases outside the gene matches: 3. The DNA of the CDR3 is TGTGCCTGGAGTGAAACAGGGGGGGGAAACACCATATATTTT. As protein: CAWSETGGGNTIYF.

J is TRBJ1-2 and V is TRBV5-1, with 10 bases that match TRBD1. Germline-derived CDR1 and CDR2 are SGHRS and YFSETQ. The CDR3 length is 14 residues. V lost 0 bases and J lost 7; bases outside the gene matches: 3. CDR3 amino acids: CASSLAGTGAGYTF. The CDR3 coding sequence is TGCGCCAGCAGCTTGGCCGGGACAGGGGCTGGCTACACCTTC. The full variable domain, completed using reference TRBV5-1 and TRBJ1-2, is KAGVTQTPRYLIKTRGQQVTLSCSPISGHRSVSWYQQTPGQGLQFLFEYFSETQRNKGNFPGRFSGRQFSNSRSEMNVSTLELGDSALYLCASSLAGTGAGYTFGSGTRLTVV.

V gene TRBV11-2 combines with J gene TRBJ2-7; D is perhaps TRBD1 (6 bases). This CDR3 is 13 amino acids long. V was clipped by 6 bases and J by 5 bases, with 14 bases between them. Germline V lookup: CDR1 SGHAT, CDR2 FQNNGV. The CDR3: CASSLINRDEQYF. In nucleotides, the CDR3 is TGTGCCAGCAGTCTAATCAACAGGGACGAGCAGTACTTC.

V gene TRBV27 combines with J gene TRBJ2-5; TRBD2 matches at 12 bases. Germline CDR1 MNHEY, CDR2 SMNVEV (reference sequence). This CDR3 comprises 15 residues. The trim removed 5 bases at V and 0 bases at J, leaving 1 base unmatched. CDR3 in amino acids: CASSRLAGDQETQYF. CDR3 nucleotide sequence: TGTGCCAGCAGTAGACTAGCGGGGGACCAAGAGACCCAGTACTTC.

On this clone: At the DNA level, this CDR3 is encoded by other sequences in the same sample as well. The CDR3 here is CASSPRGNTIYF. DNA of the CDR3: TGTGCCAGCAGCCCTAGGGGAAACACCATATATTTT. This chain uses TRBV7-9 with TRBJ1-3, with D unclear. Germline V CDR1 and CDR2: SEHNR, FQNEAQ (reference sequence). The CDR3 is 12 residues long. The V and J ends lost 5 bases and 4 bases respectively, with 6 bases between them. The full variable domain, rest sourced from reference TRBV7-9 and TRBJ1-3, is DTGVSQNPRHKITKRGQNVTFRCDPISEHNRLYWYRQTLGQGPEFLTYFQNEAQLEKSRLLSDRFSAERPKGSFSTLEIQRTEQGDSAMYLCASSPRGNTIYFGEGSWLTVV.

The chain links TRBV6-4 to TRBJ2-3; TRBD2 agrees at 7 bases. The V and J ends lost 2 bases and 5 bases, in that order; junction bases with no gene match: 7. Germline V gives CDR1 MRHNA, CDR2 SNTAGT. This CDR3 has 15 amino acids. As DNA, the CDR3 is TGTGCCAGCAGTGACCGGGCGGGAGTAGGAGATACGCAGTATTTT. Amino acids: CASSDRAGVGDTQYF.

The gene calls are TRBV19 and TRBJ1-2; a possible D gene is TRBD1 (6 bases). The CDR3 has 14 amino acids. With 7 bases removed from V and 4 bases from J, the gap between germline ends came to 16 bases. Germline V CDR1 and CDR2: LNHDA, SQIVND (reference sequence). The DNA for the CDR3 is TGTGCCAGTATGGGGACACCTGAAAGCTATGGCTACACCTTC. Its translation: CASMGTPESYGYTF.

The chain uses TRBV9 and TRBJ1-1; D is ambiguous. This CDR3 contains 14 residues. V lost 0 bases to trimming and J lost 3 bases, with 9 bases between them. Per the germline V gene, CDR1 is SGDLS and CDR2 is YYNGEE. CDR3: CASSVEAGDTEAFF. The CDR3 DNA follows: TGTGCCAGCAGCGTAGAGGCAGGCGACACTGAAGCTTTCTTT.

The genes are TRBV27 and TRBJ2-1; D possibly uses TRBD1 or TRBD2 (6 bases each). The V gene's germline CDR1 is MNHEY and CDR2 SMNVEV (reference sequence). V dropped 8 bases and J dropped 2 bases, with 13 bases sitting between them. This CDR3 has 14 amino acids. The CDR3 is CASRWGAAYNEQFF. CDR3 bases: TGTGCCAGCCGCTGGGGGGCAGCCTACAATGAGCAGTTCTTC.

Remarks on this clone: This may arise from a read error, as a much more abundant clone is one base away. Additional DNA sequences in this sample encode the identical CDR3. The chain has TRBV7-9 and TRBJ1-1; weak D call: TRBD1 (5 bases). Germline CDR1 and CDR2: SEHNR and FQNEAQ (reference sequence). This CDR3 is 14 amino acids long. CDR3 DNA: TGCGCCAGCAGCTTACGGCAGGGAGACACTGAAGCTTTCTTT. Translating it yields CASSLRQGDTEAFF.

J is TRBJ2-1 and V is TRBV10-3; TRBD2 aligns across 8 bases. Germline V gene data show CDR1 as ENHRY and CDR2 as SYGVKD. The CDR3 is 14 amino acids. J lost 6 bases, V lost 2 bases, and 3 bases had no gene match. The CDR3 loop reads CAISETGTSNEQFF. DNA of the CDR3: TGTGCCATCAGTGAGACCGGGACTAGCAATGAGCAGTTCTTC.

The rearrangement links TRBV2 to TRBJ1-5, with D hard to call. V was cut by 5 bases and J by 7 bases, with 6 bases left in between. Looked up from germline, CDR1 is SNHLY and CDR2 is FYNNEI. CDR3 length: 11 amino acids. The CDR3 DNA reads as TGTGCCAGCAGTTCGGAGCAGCCCCAGCATTTT. It codes for CASSSEQPQHF.